This TCR beta chain was identified in a study of cytomegalovirus exposure and HLA in healthy donors. Amplification used 60 Vbeta primers and 13 Jbeta primers. Sequenced by immunoSEQ multiplex PCR; TCRdb stores in-frame clones only, minus some. Of 85,000 to 130,000 clones detected, around three quarters appear once; the ten largest clones hold 5% to 6.5%. Trimming removed 6 bases from V and 3 bases from J; junction bases left unmatched: 7. Germline values: CDR1 WNHNN, CDR2 SYGVQD (reference sequence). This CDR3 is 14 amino acids long. Healthy people donating bone marrow made up the donors. The study's findings and limits: Per published reports, the classifier diagnosed cytomegalovirus status with high specificity and sensitivity.

Comment on this clone: Its target is not known.

Specimen: PBMCs. The sequence derives from a woman aged 18-29 years in good health and CMV-seropositive. The chain links TRBV10-1 to TRBJ2-7, with 8 bases aligning to TRBD2. The DNA for the CDR3 is TGCGCCAGCAGCCAGGGAACTAGCGGCTACGAGCAGTACTTC. This gives the protein CASSQGTSGYEQYF.